Below are 2 T cell receptor beta chains sequenced from a single sample in a study of T cells in Graves' hyperthyroidism and ophthalmopathy. Amplification of TCR beta CDR3 regions used RNA as the template. With the HTBI primer set, the TCR CDR3 went through a first round of RT-PCR. Using its own MiXCR run on the multiplex PCR reads, TCRdb lists one record per CDR3 protein. The sample carries around 760,000 distinct CDR3 sequences, approximately 40% recorded once. The sample consisted of blood. Receptor source: a woman in her forties with Graves' hyperthyroidism.

This clonotype was picked up many times. The rearrangement links TRBV12-3 or TRBV12-4 to TRBJ1-5, with D possibly being TRBD1 (5 bases). The CDR3 is made up of 12 amino acids. V dropped 5 bases and J dropped 4 bases, with 6 bases sitting between them. CDR3 coding DNA: TGTGCCAGCAGTCGACAGAATCAGCCCCAGCATTTT. Translated: CASSRQNQPQHF.

The sample holds many counts of this clonotype. The gene calls are TRBV5-6 and TRBJ2-7; D gene uncertain. V was pared by 1 base and J by 3 bases, with 8 bases between. In germline, CDR1 is SGHDT, CDR2 YYEEEE. This CDR3 is built from 13 residues. The CDR3 is CASSLPPLYEQYF. In DNA form, the CDR3 reads TGTGCCAGCAGCTTGCCACCTCTCTACGAGCAGTACTTC.